What follows are 24 T cell receptor beta chains derived from one specimen sequenced in a study of OX40 agonist ivuxolimab in advanced cancers. Library generation was performed with the immunoSEQ multiplex PCR assay. TCRdb's version of the immuneACCESS table is confined to in-frame rearrangements and falls short of the full clone set. An unresolved V gene accounts for under half of the shortfall where checked; the remainder is of unknown origin. This sample comprises 82,000 or so clones, approximately 85% of them detected only once. 2% to 3% of the sample lies in the top ten. Specimen: CD4+ or CD8+ T cells sorted from blood, collected in a trial of the OX40 agonist ivuxolimab. The receptors originated from an adult with an advanced solid tumor such as melanoma, head and neck, liver or kidney cancer.

This clone was observed a few times. The chain recombines TRBV14 with TRBJ2-7; D is possibly TRBD2 (6 bases). Trimming stripped 10 bases from V and 2 bases from J, with 18 bases between. The CDR3 has 14 residues. The germline V gene has CDR1 SGHDN and CDR2 FVKESK. In nucleotides, the CDR3 is TGTGCCACCCCCCTGGGGGGTCCGACCTACGAGCAGTACTTC. This encodes CATPLGGPTYEQYF.

As concerns this clone: Different DNA sequences within this sample yield the same CDR3. The chain is built from TRBV5-1 and TRBJ2-3; no definite D call. Germline assignment: CDR1 SGHRS and CDR2 YFSETQ. Trimming shortened V by 0 bases and J by 0 bases, and 11 bases separated the two germline ends. CDR3 length equals 16 residues. CDR3 in DNA: TGCGCCAGCAGCTTGGAAGCCAGAACTAGCACAGATACGCAGTATTTT. It specifies CASSLEARTSTDTQYF.

This chain uses TRBV28 with TRBJ2-7, with TRBD2 matching 8 bases. The CDR3 is made up of 18 amino acids. Germline loops: CDR1 MDHEN, CDR2 SYDVKM. V lost 6 bases to trimming and J lost 3 bases; unmatched junction nucleotides: 19. The CDR3 loop is CASRPSRGRGGPNYEQYF. The CDR3 coding sequence is TGTGCCAGCAGGCCCTCACGCGGTCGCGGGGGGCCTAACTACGAGCAGTACTTC.

The rearrangement joins TRBV7-9 to TRBJ1-2; no definite D call. Germline values: CDR1 SEHNR, CDR2 FQNEAQ (reference sequence). The CDR3 loop spans 13 amino acids. Between the trimmed V and J ends, which lost 3 bases and 8 bases, there was a span of 13 bases. The CDR3 spells CASSFYTSGGYTF. CDR3 DNA sequence: TGTGCCAGCAGCTTTTACACCAGCGGCGGCTACACCTTC.

The rearrangement uses TRBV7-2 and TRBJ2-2, with 7 bases matching TRBD1. Unmatched junction bases numbered 13, after V lost 5 bases and J lost 7 bases. Germline V gene sequence: CDR1 SGHTA, CDR2 FQGNSA. This CDR3 spans 16 amino acids. CDR3 loop: CASSLDRTGPVGELFF. DNA for the CDR3: TGTGCCAGCAGCCTCGACCGGACAGGACCGGTCGGGGAGCTGTTTTTT.

The chain joins TRBV5-1 to TRBJ2-2; 7 positions match TRBD2. This CDR3 spans 15 amino acids. Trimming took 4 bases from V and 0 from J; bases not matched to a gene: 3. Germline V gene sequence: CDR1 SGHRS, CDR2 YFSETQ. As DNA, the CDR3 is TGCGCCAGCAGCCGGGACTACTCGAACACCGGGGAGCTGTTTTTT. Amino acid sequence: CASSRDYSNTGELFF.

This chain joins TRBV6-5 and TRBJ2-2; tentative D call: TRBD1 (5 bases). V was shortened by 8 bases and J by 0 bases, with 10 bases between the two germline ends. This CDR3 spans 14 amino acids. The V gene's germline CDR1 is MNHEY and CDR2 SVGAGI. The DNA for the CDR3 is TGTGCCAGCGGCCAAGGGGCGAACACCGGGGAGCTGTTTTTT. Protein sequence: CASGQGANTGELFF.

The chain is built from TRBV30 and TRBJ1-6, with 7 nucleotides matching TRBD1. The germline V gene has CDR1 GTSNPN and CDR2 SVGIG (reference sequence). After removal of 3 bases from V and 0 bases from J, the junction contained 17 bases not matched to a gene. The CDR3 totals 20 residues. The CDR3 DNA sequence: TGTGCCTGGAGCACTTACAGGGGAGTCACTCATAGCTCCTATAATTCACCCCTCCACTTT. Protein product: CAWSTYRGVTHSSYNSPLHF.

CDR3 coding DNA: TGTGCCAGCAGTTCTGACATTGGAACAATATATGGCTACACCTTC. Translating it yields CASSSDIGTIYGYTF. The genes are TRBV2 and TRBJ1-2; D is unclear. The V and J ends lost 5 bases and 5 bases respectively, with 18 bases between them. CDR3 length: 15 residues. Germline V CDR1 and CDR2: SNHLY, FYNNEI.

The rearrangement joins TRBV7-3 to TRBJ1-2; D is uncertain. V lost 0 bases, J lost 8 bases, and 10 bases lay in between. This CDR3 comprises 13 residues. In germline, CDR1 is SGHTA, CDR2 FQGTGA. CDR3 protein: CASSLTGIEGYTF. DNA for the CDR3: TGTGCCAGCAGCTTAACCGGGATCGAAGGCTACACCTTC.

The V call is TRBV6-1, the J call TRBJ1-2; D unclear. The CDR3 runs 13 residues. Deletions cut 1 base from V and 4 bases from J, with 7 bases between. Per germline, CDR1 MNHNS and CDR2 SASEGT. The DNA of the CDR3 is TGTGCCAGCAGTGAAGTACCCCTCTATGGCTACACCTTC. Protein: CASSEVPLYGYTF.

The chain links TRBV28 to TRBJ1-2; 8 bases match TRBD1. With V trimmed by 5 bases and J by 6 bases, 8 bases remained unmatched. Germline lookup yields CDR1 MDHEN and CDR2 SYDVKM. There are 14 residues in the CDR3. The CDR3 DNA reads TGTGCCAGCAGTACCCAGGGACAGGAGAATGGCTACACCTTC. It translates to CASSTQGQENGYTF.

In its sample, this clone was seen once. This sequence joins TRBV7-9 and TRBJ1-5; D is ambiguous. This CDR3 contains 15 residues. The germline V gene encodes CDR1 SEHNR and CDR2 FQNEAQ (reference sequence). V was trimmed by 7 bases and J by 2 bases, leaving 15 bases between them. CDR3 DNA: TGTGCCAGCACCCGGACCGGGAGGGGCAATCAGCCCCAGCATTTT. This gives the protein CASTRTGRGNQPQHF.

The gene calls are TRBV27 and TRBJ1-1; no clear D. Trimming pared 6 bases from V and 1 base from J, leaving 6 bases between. The germline gives CDR1 MNHEY, CDR2 SMNVEV (reference sequence). This CDR3 has 12 amino acids. CDR3 residues: CASSEKNTEAFF. The CDR3 nucleotides are TGTGCCAGCAGCGAAAAGAACACTGAAGCTTTCTTT.

Turning to this clone: This sample also contains other DNA sequences that code for the same CDR3. This rearrangement joins TRBV19 to TRBJ1-5; D possibly corresponds to TRBD1 (5 bases). Germline CDR1 reads LNHDA; CDR2 reads SQIVND (reference sequence). V was cut by 4 bases and J by 6 bases, with 10 bases left in between. The CDR3 runs to 13 residues. CDR3 sequence: CASSTQGGQPQHF. CDR3 nucleotide sequence: TGTGCCAGTAGTACGCAGGGAGGTCAGCCCCAGCATTTT.

In regard to this clone: Other DNA sequences in this sample translate to the same CDR3. This chain's CDR3 is CASSLVGTGGNQPQHF. CDR3 bases: TGTGCCAGCAGCTTAGTCGGGACAGGGGGCAATCAGCCCCAGCATTTT. V gene TRBV7-2 combines with J gene TRBJ1-5; TRBD1 aligns across 10 bases. The trim removed 1 base at V and 2 bases at J, leaving 2 bases unmatched. The germline CDR1 and CDR2 sequences are SGHTA and FQGNSA. The CDR3 consists of 16 residues.

This rearrangement joins TRBV18 to TRBJ1-5; 7 bases are shared with TRBD1. CDR3 length equals 17 residues. Germline V gene lookup returns CDR1 KGHSH and CDR2 LQKENI. Trimming at V came to 4 bases and at J to 4 bases, leaving 13 bases not matched to a gene. The CDR3 region has the DNA TGTGCCAGCTCACGATTGCCCGGGACAGAGGGGAATCAGCCCCAGCATTTT. It specifies CASSRLPGTEGNQPQHF.

This clone has only a few counts. The rearrangement uses TRBV2 and TRBJ2-3, with D perhaps TRBD1 (6 bases). CDR1 and CDR2 from the germline V gene are SNHLY and FYNNEI. The V and J ends lost 6 bases and 0 bases respectively, with 16 bases between them. This CDR3 contains 16 residues. CDR3: CASRHTWGRSTDTQYF. The CDR3 DNA reads TGTGCCAGCAGGCATACCTGGGGGCGTAGCACAGATACGCAGTATTTT.

Written as DNA, the CDR3 is TGTGCCAGCAGTTACCGGCTGAACACTGAAGCTTTCTTT. The encoded protein is CASSYRLNTEAFF. The chain links TRBV6-5 to TRBJ1-1; D unresolved. Germline CDR1 reads MNHEY; CDR2 reads SVGAGI. The CDR3 spans 13 residues. V dropped 2 bases and J dropped 0 bases, with 4 bases sitting between them.

The CDR3 DNA follows: TGTGCCAGCAGATATCCGGGACAGGGTCAAGGCTACACCTTC. This encodes CASRYPGQGQGYTF. The chain uses TRBV6-5 and TRBJ1-2; 9 bases match TRBD1. Germline CDR1 and CDR2: MNHEY and SVGAGI. J lost 8 bases, V lost 6 bases, and 10 bases had no gene match. CDR3 length: 14 amino acids.

There are a few counts of this clone. The chain has TRBV30 and TRBJ2-2; TRBD1 agrees at 9 bases. CDR3 size: 14 residues. Germline CDR1 and CDR2: GTSNPN and SVGIG (reference sequence). Trimming removed 4 bases from V and 3 bases from J; junction bases left unmatched: 3. The CDR3 here is CAWNRGLYTGELFF. The CDR3 DNA is TGTGCCTGGAACAGGGGGCTGTACACCGGGGAGCTGTTTTTT.

The table lists this clone with a count of one. The gene calls are TRBV27 and TRBJ2-6; D not certain. Germline assignment: CDR1 MNHEY and CDR2 SMNVEV (reference sequence). Trimming left V 5 bases short and J 0 bases short, with 8 bases between. This CDR3 comprises 15 residues. The CDR3 DNA reads as TGTGCCAGCAGTGCCCTTAGCTCTGGGGCCAACGTCCTGACTTTC. Encoded protein: CASSALSSGANVLTF.

This chain uses TRBV7-8 with TRBJ2-4; D call uncertain. Trimming took 5 bases from V and 0 from J, leaving 14 bases between them. This CDR3 contains 16 residues. The germline gives CDR1 SGHVS, CDR2 FQNEAQ. Written as DNA, the CDR3 is TGTGCCAGCAGCCCCGACTTCGCGCTAGCCAAAAACATTCAGTACTTC. Its translation: CASSPDFALAKNIQYF. Full variable domain (missing parts from reference TRBV7-8 and TRBJ2-4): GAGVSQSPRYKVAKRGQDVALRCDPISGHVSLFWYQQALGQGPEFLTYFQNEAQLDKSGLPSDRFFAERPEGSVSTLKIQRTQQEDSAVYLCASSPDFALAKNIQYFGAGTRLSVL.

The genes are TRBV5-4 and TRBJ2-5; 14 bases align to TRBD2. The CDR3 is made up of 16 amino acids. V trimming: 4 bases; J trimming: 1 base; junction bases outside the gene matches: 3. The V gene's germline CDR1 is SGHNT and CDR2 YYREEE (reference sequence). In DNA form, the CDR3 reads TGTGCCAGCAGCACGGGACTAGCGGGGGTCCAAGAGACCCAGTACTTC. Protein product: CASSTGLAGVQETQYF.